The clone carrying this T cell receptor beta chain was observed at least ten times. The antigen remains unidentified. The sample originates from a study of T cells in Graves' hyperthyroidism and ophthalmopathy. Study at large: At initial diagnosis, before any treatment had begun, peripheral blood was obtained.

Clinicians diagnosed patients from clinical symptoms, serum thyroxine and TRAb, thyroid ultrasound and orbital computed tomography. Notes on the study in general: Blood samples included most of the expanded thyroid clonotypes exceeding 0.001.

TCR beta CDR3 regions were amplified from RNA transcripts. TCR CDR3 underwent first-round RT-PCR with the HTBI primer set. TCRdb itself ran the multiplex PCR reads through MiXCR, one entry per CDR3 protein. Of under 350,000 distinct CDR3 sequences listed, roughly 13% were seen once; the top ten hold roughly 7.9%. CDR1 SNHLY and CDR2 FYNNEI come from the germline V gene. This CDR3 contains 15 residues. Between the trimmed V and J ends, which lost 7 bases and 0 bases, there was a span of 13 bases. Sequencing was carried out using blood. This TCR was sampled from a middle-aged woman with Graves' hyperthyroidism. The J gene is TRBJ1-5, the V gene TRBV2; D is unresolved. CDR3 DNA sequence: TGTGCCAGCATGCTGTCGGAGTCTAGCAATCAGCCCCAGCATTTT. It encodes CASMLSESSNQPQHF.